This TCR beta chain was captured by sequencing in a study of T cells in Graves' hyperthyroidism and ophthalmopathy. Looking at the study overall: Staff took peripheral blood when the initial diagnosis was made, before any treatment began.

The CDR3 length is 16 residues. CDR1 is SGHTA, CDR2 FQGNSA, per germline. Trimming cost V 5 bases and J 3 bases; bases outside gene matches: 9. The investigators amplified TCR beta CDR3 regions from RNA transcripts. The TCR CDR3 first-round RT-PCR relied on the HTBI primer set. TCRdb passed the multiplex PCR reads through MiXCR, listing each CDR3 protein once. This table has about 680,000 distinct CDR3 sequences, around 40% appearing once. Newly diagnosed patients aged 18 to 65 had hyperthyroidism of under 2 months' duration. Diagnoses used clinical symptoms, serum thyroxine and TRAb, thyroid ultrasound and orbital computed tomography.

The V call is TRBV7-2, the J call TRBJ2-7, with TRBD2 matching over 11 bases. The sequenced sample consisted of blood. This clonotype was obtained from a woman between 35 and 50 years old with Graves' hyperthyroidism. As DNA, the CDR3 is TGTGCCAGCAGCCCCGCCACTAGCGGGAGTTTCTACGAGCAGTACTTC. It codes for CASSPATSGSFYEQYF.